The 16 T cell receptor beta chains given below trace back to one sample, sequenced in a study of T cell repertoires in cytomegalovirus infection. One entry per CDR3 protein results from TCRdb running MiXCR on the reads. In the table there are about 300,000 distinct CDR3 sequences, 20% to 30% of which are singletons. The sample taken for sequencing was PBMCs. All receptors derive from a human donor in good health (CMV status not recorded). Some clones in this sample may be carry-over from other donors' samples.

This clonotype showed up many times. The chain recombines TRBV20-1 with TRBJ1-1; D not resolved. The V end lost 0 bases, the J end lost 6 bases, and 5 bases lay between the germline ends. Germline V gene data show CDR1 as DFQATT and CDR2 as SNEGSKA (reference sequence). The CDR3 covers 11 residues. The CDR3 protein is CSARDLAEAFF. The CDR3, as DNA: TGCAGTGCTAGAGATCTTGCTGAAGCTTTCTTT.

This clonotype was found a few times. The chain recombines TRBV18 with TRBJ2-4, with TRBD2 matching over 8 bases. CDR1 KGHSH and CDR2 LQKENI come from the germline V gene. Losses at the gene ends were 8 bases for V and 1 base for J; bases not matched to a gene: 16. The CDR3 is 18 amino acids. CDR3 residues: CASRPTDGGAAAKNIQYF. The CDR3 region has the DNA TGTGCCAGCCGTCCCACAGACGGGGGGGCTGCGGCCAAAAACATTCAGTACTTC.

This clonotype was recorded at least ten times. The J gene is TRBJ2-7, the V gene TRBV7-2; 8 nucleotides agree with TRBD2. CDR3 length: 16 amino acids. J was trimmed by 2 bases and V by 5 bases; bases with no gene match: 11. The germline V gene encodes CDR1 SGHTA and CDR2 FQGNSA. The chain's CDR3 is CASSPLPSGSPYEQYV. As DNA, the CDR3 is TGTGCCAGCAGCCCGTTACCGAGCGGGAGCCCCTACGAGCAGTACGTC.

This clonotype occurred a few times. The chain carries TRBV19 and TRBJ2-5; maybe TRBD1 (6 bases). V lost 6 bases to trimming and J lost 2 bases, with 10 bases between them. CDR1 is LNHDA and CDR2 is SQIVND in the germline V gene (reference sequence). The CDR3 consists of 13 residues. CDR3 sequence reads: CASRDRIQETQYF. DNA for the CDR3: TGTGCCAGTAGAGACAGGATTCAAGAGACCCAGTACTTC.

This chain joins TRBV5-6 and TRBJ2-1; 12 nucleotides line up with TRBD1. The junction had 6 bases not matched to a gene; V was cut back by 0 bases and J by 8 bases. CDR1 is SGHDT and CDR2 is YYEEEE in the germline V gene. The CDR3 has 16 residues. CDR3 coding DNA: TGTGCCAGCAGCTTGGTGGGGGACAGGGGGCTGGATGAGCAGTTCTTC. Encoded protein: CASSLVGDRGLDEQFF.

This clonotype was counted many times. The CDR3 DNA follows: TGTGCCAGCAGTCTCAAGGGACAGGGGCCTACGGAGCAGTACTTC. Its protein product is CASSLKGQGPTEQYF. The rearrangement uses TRBV28 and TRBJ2-7; 10 nucleotides align to TRBD1. With 5 bases clipped from V and 7 bases from J, the junction kept 11 bases outside the gene matches. CDR3 length equals 15 residues. Germline CDR1 reads MDHEN; CDR2 reads SYDVKM.

This clonotype was seen only a few times. The chain combines TRBV20-1 with TRBJ2-5; D is perhaps TRBD1 (5 bases). Germline CDR1 and CDR2: DFQATT and SNEGSKA (reference sequence). CDR3 length: 17 residues. Trimming took 2 bases from V and 3 from J, leaving 22 bases between them. The CDR3: CSARSTSDPGREETQYF. CDR3 nucleotide sequence: TGCAGTGCTAGATCCACATCGGACCCCGGCAGGGAAGAGACCCAGTACTTC.

This clonotype appeared many times. The V gene is TRBV7-2, the J gene TRBJ2-7; D gene ambiguous. Trimming stripped 0 bases from V and 5 bases from J, with 14 bases between. Germline-derived CDR1 and CDR2 are SGHTA and FQGNSA. The length of the CDR3 is 15 residues. Here the CDR3 reads CASSLARMSIHEQYF. The CDR3 nucleotides are TGTGCCAGCAGCTTAGCGCGGATGTCTATCCACGAGCAGTACTTC.

The chain employs TRBV10-3 and TRBJ1-2; D perhaps matches TRBD1 (5 bases). The V gene's germline CDR1 is ENHRY and CDR2 SYGVKD. The CDR3 covers 14 residues. Trimming removed 3 bases at V and 7 bases at J, with 15 bases between. As DNA, the CDR3 is TGTGCCATCAGTGAATTTGCAGGGATTGGTGGCTACACCTTC. This gives the protein CAISEFAGIGGYTF.

This clonotype was seen at least ten times. CDR3 in DNA: TGTGCCAGCAGCACCTATTACGAGCAGTACTTC. It specifies CASSTYYEQYF. The chain recombines TRBV11-2 with TRBJ2-7; D unclear. The germline V gene has CDR1 SGHAT and CDR2 FQNNGV. The CDR3 sequence is 11 residues long. V lost 5 bases, J lost 4 bases, and 6 bases lay in between.

This clonotype appeared many times. The chain has TRBV7-2 and TRBJ1-5; a possible D gene is TRBD1 (5 bases). The V end lost 4 bases, the J end lost 2 bases, and 9 bases lay between the germline ends. CDR1 SGHTA and CDR2 FQGNSA come from the germline V gene. The CDR3 contains 14 residues. The DNA for the CDR3 is TGTGCCAGCAGCTGGGGGGTCGGCAATCAGCCCCAGCATTTT. This encodes CASSWGVGNQPQHF.

The table lists this clonotype with a few counts. J is TRBJ2-7 and V is TRBV28; 9 nucleotides line up with TRBD1. The germline V gene encodes CDR1 MDHEN and CDR2 SYDVKM. V trimming: 7 bases; J trimming: 2 bases; junction bases outside the gene matches: 9. The CDR3 covers 15 residues. The CDR3 here is CASITPGQGAYEQYF. In DNA, the CDR3 is TGTGCCAGCATCACGCCGGGACAGGGAGCCTACGAGCAGTACTTC.

This chain joins TRBV20-1 and TRBJ2-7; tentatively, D is TRBD1 (5 bases). V lost 1 base and J lost 9, with 22 bases in between. CDR1 and CDR2 (germline): DFQATT, SNEGSKA (reference sequence). There are 15 residues in the CDR3. The CDR3 nucleotides are TGCAGTGCTAGAGTTAGTGGCAGGGCCCCTGTTGTGCAGTACTTC. It is translated as CSARVSGRAPVVQYF.

The chain employs TRBV6-8 and TRBJ2-3; no definite D call. The V end lost 4 bases, the J end lost 2 bases, and 16 bases lay between the germline ends. Germline-derived CDR1 and CDR2 are MNHGY and SAAAGT. CDR3 length equals 16 residues. This CDR3 reads CASSSVRVTYTDTQYF. The CDR3 DNA reads TGTGCCAGCAGTTCTGTCCGGGTAACCTACACAGATACGCAGTATTTT.

The genes are TRBV7-2 and TRBJ2-1; no definite D call. The length of the CDR3 is 12 residues. The germline V gene has CDR1 SGHTA and CDR2 FQGNSA. V was shortened by 1 base and J by 6 bases, with 4 bases between the two germline ends. As DNA, the CDR3 is TGTGCCAGCAGCTTAGATGTCAATGAGCAGTTCTTC. Its protein product is CASSLDVNEQFF. Together with reference TRBV7-2 and TRBJ2-1, the CDR3 gives the full variable domain: GAGVSQSPSNKVTEKGKDVELRCDPISGHTALYWYRQSLGQGLEFLIYFQGNSAPDKSGLPSDRFSAERTGGSVSTLTIQRTQQEDSAVYLCASSLDVNEQFFGPGTRLTVL.

The rearrangement links TRBV19 to TRBJ2-2, with D unclear. The germline V gene has CDR1 LNHDA and CDR2 SQIVND (reference sequence). The V end lost 11 bases, the J end lost 1 base, and 14 bases lay between the germline ends. This CDR3 spans 14 amino acids. The CDR3 coding sequence is TGTGCCTCAAAAGGACGGAGGAACACCGGGGAGCTGTTTTTT. Translation: CASKGRRNTGELFF.